The entry below gives a single T cell receptor beta chain sequence along with its context. Its antigen is unknown. This sample was included in a study of T cell repertoires in cytomegalovirus infection. Overall study results and limits: In two of eight donors, the top clonotype was HLA-C-restricted CMV-specific.

MiXCR was run by TCRdb on the reads, yielding one entry per CDR3 protein. The sample consists of around 550,000 distinct CDR3 sequences, 26% of them appearing once. The CDR3 is made up of 16 amino acids. Germline CDR1 GTSNPN, CDR2 SVGIG (reference sequence). Trimming stripped 4 bases from V and 0 bases from J, with 13 bases between. The TCR was taken from a human donor in good health (CMV status not recorded). Some clones in this sample may be carry-over from other donors' samples. The specimen sequenced was PBMCs. The V and J genes are TRBV30 and TRBJ2-6, with D unresolved. Here the CDR3 reads CAWIQISYSGANVLTF. CDR3 in DNA: TGTGCCTGGATTCAGATATCCTACTCTGGGGCCAACGTCCTGACTTTC. Complete variable domain (other parts from reference TRBV30 and TRBJ2-6): SQTIHQWPATLVQPVGSPLSLECTVEGTSNPNLYWYRQAAGRGLQLLFYSVGIGQISSEVPQNLSASRPQDRQFILSSKKLLLSDSGFYLCAWIQISYSGANVLTFGAGSRLTVL.